The 23 T cell receptor beta chains below come from one sample, sequenced in a study of cytotoxic CD8 clonotypes in ibrutinib-treated CLL. TCRdb's table, derived via immunoSEQ multiplex PCR, lists solely in-frame clones and lacks some. The table shows some 200,000 clones, with roughly 77% occurring only once. Specimen: PBMCs, collected after 12 months of ibrutinib treatment. The origin of the receptors is a human donor with chronic lymphocytic leukemia.

This chain connects TRBV30 to TRBJ1-1; D may be TRBD1 (5 bases). The CDR3 extends over 14 amino acids. Trimming pared 2 bases from V and 4 bases from J, leaving 14 bases between. Looked up from germline, CDR1 is GTSNPN and CDR2 is SVGIG (reference sequence). The chain's CDR3 is CAWSKGPSATEAFF. Written as DNA, the CDR3 is TGTGCCTGGAGTAAGGGACCCAGTGCCACTGAAGCTTTCTTT.

This chain joins TRBV18 and TRBJ1-2; 8 bases are a match to TRBD1. The germline V gene has CDR1 KGHSH and CDR2 LQKENI. The V segment lost 3 bases and the J segment 6 bases; nucleotides outside the gene matches: 3. This CDR3 comprises 13 residues. Written as DNA, the CDR3 is TGTGCCAGCTCACCGGGACAGGTTGATGGCTACACCTTC. Encoded protein: CASSPGQVDGYTF.

This chain joins TRBV11-2 and TRBJ1-2; D is perhaps TRBD1 (6 bases). This CDR3 spans 16 amino acids. V was clipped by 4 bases and J by 5 bases, with 20 bases between them. Looked up from germline, CDR1 is SGHAT and CDR2 is FQNNGV. CDR3 region: CASSSPRGAGPYGYTF. The CDR3 bases are TGTGCCAGCAGCTCACCCCGGGGGGCAGGGCCTTATGGCTACACCTTC.

V usage is TRBV14 and J usage is TRBJ1-1; D gene uncertain. Deletions cut 4 bases from V and 2 bases from J, with 11 bases between. This CDR3 has 14 amino acids. Per the germline V gene, CDR1 is SGHDN and CDR2 is FVKESK. The CDR3 here is CASSRLFFNTEAFF. CDR3 DNA sequence: TGTGCCAGCAGCCGGTTGTTTTTTAACACTGAAGCTTTCTTT.

CDR3 sequence reads: CASSLLTGGANVLTF. In DNA, the CDR3 is TGTGCCAGTAGTCTCCTGACAGGGGGGGCCAACGTCCTGACTTTC. The V gene is TRBV19, the J gene TRBJ2-6; 7 bases are a match to TRBD1. The CDR3 spans 15 residues. The germline gives CDR1 LNHDA, CDR2 SQIVND (reference sequence). The V gene end was trimmed by 5 bases and the J gene end by 4 bases; junction bases not matched to a gene: 5. The full variable domain, in which reference TRBV19 and TRBJ2-6 provide the parts outside the CDR3, is DGGITQSPKYLFRKEGQNVTLSCEQNLNHDAMYWYRQDPGQGLRLIYYSQIVNDFQKGDIAEGYSVSREKKESFPLTVTSAQKNPTAFYLCASSLLTGGANVLTFGAGSRLTVL.

The chain carries TRBV28 and TRBJ2-7, with D unresolved. In germline, CDR1 is MDHEN, CDR2 SYDVKM. The CDR3 has 13 amino acids. Trimming took off 2 bases at V and 3 bases at J, with 8 bases between the two ends. Here the CDR3 DNA reads TGTGCCAGCAGTTTACGAGACAACTACGAGCAGTACTTC. Amino acid sequence: CASSLRDNYEQYF.

The rearrangement links TRBV7-3 to TRBJ1-1; D gene uncertain. Trimming cost V 5 bases and J 3 bases, with 13 bases left between them. This CDR3 has 14 amino acids. Germline CDR1 and CDR2: SGHTA and FQGTGA. The CDR3 spells CASSPSPWDTEAFF. For the CDR3, the DNA is TGTGCCAGCAGCCCGAGCCCCTGGGACACTGAAGCTTTCTTT.

The chain combines TRBV18 with TRBJ1-1; D gene ambiguous. The CDR3 has 13 residues. The V end was cut by 5 bases, the J end by 0 bases, with 7 bases between. Germline loops: CDR1 KGHSH, CDR2 LQKENI. This chain's CDR3 is CASSSGVNTEAFF. CDR3 in DNA: TGTGCCAGCTCAAGCGGGGTGAACACTGAAGCTTTCTTT.

The rearrangement links TRBV10-2 to TRBJ2-3, with D possibly TRBD2 on 5 matching bases. Germline V lookup: CDR1 WSHSY, CDR2 SAAADI. V was shortened by 10 bases and J by 0 bases, with 14 bases between the two germline ends. This CDR3 contains 14 residues. The CDR3 spells CATRGSVSTDTQYF. The CDR3 region has the DNA TGCGCCACCCGAGGGTCGGTTAGCACAGATACGCAGTATTTT.

The rearrangement uses TRBV28 and TRBJ1-2; TRBD1 aligns across 7 bases. Germline V gene lookup returns CDR1 MDHEN and CDR2 SYDVKM. The CDR3 spans 14 residues. Unmatched junction bases numbered 8, after V lost 3 bases and J lost 7 bases. The CDR3 DNA follows: TGTGCCAGCAGTTTGAAGGCCAGGGGGGTTGGCTACACCTTC. Encoded protein: CASSLKARGVGYTF.

For the CDR3, the DNA is TGTGCCAGCAGCTCCTCCCAGGGCCCTAATTCACCCCTCCACTTT. Its protein product is CASSSSQGPNSPLHF. J is TRBJ1-6 and V is TRBV7-9, with D possibly TRBD1 on 5 matching bases. From germline, CDR1 is SEHNR and CDR2 FQNEAQ (reference sequence). V lost 4 bases and J lost 6, with 13 bases in between. The CDR3 runs to 15 residues.

This chain links TRBV10-3 with TRBJ1-5, with 9 bases lining up with TRBD1. This CDR3 is built from 14 residues. Germline V lookup: CDR1 ENHRY, CDR2 SYGVKD. V lost 10 bases and J lost 6; bases outside the gene matches: 10. The CDR3 reads CATWGQGDVQPQHF. Here the CDR3 DNA reads TGTGCCACCTGGGGACAGGGAGACGTTCAGCCCCAGCATTTT.

The genes are TRBV4-3 and TRBJ1-6, with D hard to call. V shed 9 bases and J shed 0 bases, with 15 bases lying between them. This CDR3 contains 16 residues. Per germline, CDR1 LGHNA and CDR2 YSLEER. CDR3 sequence: CASSPSAPSYNSPLHF. The CDR3 DNA follows: TGCGCCAGTTCGCCCAGTGCCCCCTCCTATAATTCACCCCTCCACTTT.

This clone was seen once. This chain connects TRBV7-2 to TRBJ1-1; a possible D gene is TRBD1 (5 bases). V was shortened by 3 bases and J by 2 bases, with 10 bases between the two germline ends. CDR3 size: 14 residues. Germline V gene sequence: CDR1 SGHTA, CDR2 FQGNSA. The CDR3 coding sequence is TGTGCCAGCAGCTTTCCACAGGCTAACACTGAAGCTTTCTTT. This translates into CASSFPQANTEAFF.

The rearrangement links TRBV7-3 to TRBJ2-6; D gene unclear. Germline CDR1 is SGHTA and CDR2 is FQGTGA. Trimming shortened V by 2 bases and J by 0 bases, and 11 bases separated the two germline ends. The CDR3 sequence is 17 residues long. Here the CDR3 DNA reads TGTGCCAGCAGCTTAGCGGCAGATTCCTCTGGGGCCAACGTCCTGACTTTC. This encodes CASSLAADSSGANVLTF.

The chain is built from TRBV30 and TRBJ2-7; no reliable D call. This CDR3 is built from 13 residues. In germline, CDR1 is GTSNPN, CDR2 SVGIG (reference sequence). V lost 1 base and J lost 0, with 7 bases in between. CDR3 loop: CAWSAQSSYEQYF. The CDR3, as DNA: TGTGCCTGGAGTGCCCAGAGCTCCTACGAGCAGTACTTC.

This chain connects TRBV5-1 to TRBJ1-5, with D unclear. There are 14 residues in the CDR3. Trimming took off 7 bases at V and 2 bases at J, with 13 bases between the two ends. Germline lookup yields CDR1 SGHRS and CDR2 YFSETQ. CDR3 in DNA: TGCGCCAGCGGCCCGGACCCGGGCAATCAGCCCCAGCATTTT. Translated: CASGPDPGNQPQHF.

This sequence joins TRBV18 and TRBJ1-6, with a possible D match to TRBD1 (6 bases). The CDR3 length is 14 residues. Trimming pared 3 bases from V and 8 bases from J, leaving 11 bases between. Germline lookup yields CDR1 KGHSH and CDR2 LQKENI. CDR3 bases: TGTGCCAGCTCACCCGACAGGCGATATTCACCCCTCCACTTT. This sequence encodes CASSPDRRYSPLHF.

This clone was observed a handful of times. The V call is TRBV6-4, the J call TRBJ2-2; 8 nucleotides line up with TRBD2. Germline V CDR1 and CDR2: MRHNA, SNTAGT. The CDR3 has 15 amino acids. The J segment lost 6 bases and the V segment lost 3 bases, leaving 6 bases of the junction unmatched. CDR3 DNA: TGTGCCAGCAGTGAAGGAGCGGGAGTTTCCGGGGAGCTGTTTTTT. Protein sequence: CASSEGAGVSGELFF.

This clone has only a few counts. V and J are TRBV30 and TRBJ2-1; 11 bases align to TRBD2. This CDR3 has 18 residues. V shed 2 bases, J shed 1 base, and the junction held 10 bases outside the gene matches. Germline V gene lookup returns CDR1 GTSNPN and CDR2 SVGIG (reference sequence). The CDR3 reads CAWSPPSGLAVSYNEQFF. CDR3 DNA: TGTGCCTGGAGTCCACCTTCGGGACTAGCGGTATCCTACAATGAGCAGTTCTTC. Complete variable domain (other parts from reference TRBV30 and TRBJ2-1): SQTIHQWPATLVQPVGSPLSLECTVEGTSNPNLYWYRQAAGRGLQLLFYSVGIGQISSEVPQNLSASRPQDRQFILSSKKLLLSDSGFYLCAWSPPSGLAVSYNEQFFGPGTRLTVL.

This clone was recorded only once. The chain combines TRBV5-1 with TRBJ1-3, with 7 bases lining up with TRBD1. V trimming: 4 bases; J trimming: 3 bases; junction bases outside the gene matches: 4. CDR1 and CDR2 from the germline V gene are SGHRS and YFSETQ. CDR3 length equals 14 residues. The CDR3 coding sequence is TGCGCCAGCAGCCCAGACAGGGTTGGAAACACCATATATTTT. Translated, it gives CASSPDRVGNTIYF.

The table lists this clone with a few counts. The gene calls are TRBV11-3 and TRBJ2-2, with no clear D. V was shortened by 0 bases and J by 3 bases, with 2 bases between the two germline ends. Germline CDR1 reads SGHNT; CDR2 reads YENEEA. The CDR3 totals 13 residues. Here the CDR3 DNA reads TGTGCCAGCAGCTTAGAGTACACCGGGGAGCTGTTTTTT. Translated, it gives CASSLEYTGELFF.

This clone was counted between two and nine times. V is TRBV5-1 and J is TRBJ2-2; no clear D gene. The CDR3 spans 16 residues. Trimming stripped 4 bases from V and 5 bases from J, with 18 bases between. CDR1 and CDR2 (germline): SGHRS, YFSETQ. The CDR3 protein is CASSRTSTVSTGELFF. CDR3 bases: TGCGCCAGCAGCCGAACTTCGACGGTTTCAACCGGGGAGCTGTTTTTT.